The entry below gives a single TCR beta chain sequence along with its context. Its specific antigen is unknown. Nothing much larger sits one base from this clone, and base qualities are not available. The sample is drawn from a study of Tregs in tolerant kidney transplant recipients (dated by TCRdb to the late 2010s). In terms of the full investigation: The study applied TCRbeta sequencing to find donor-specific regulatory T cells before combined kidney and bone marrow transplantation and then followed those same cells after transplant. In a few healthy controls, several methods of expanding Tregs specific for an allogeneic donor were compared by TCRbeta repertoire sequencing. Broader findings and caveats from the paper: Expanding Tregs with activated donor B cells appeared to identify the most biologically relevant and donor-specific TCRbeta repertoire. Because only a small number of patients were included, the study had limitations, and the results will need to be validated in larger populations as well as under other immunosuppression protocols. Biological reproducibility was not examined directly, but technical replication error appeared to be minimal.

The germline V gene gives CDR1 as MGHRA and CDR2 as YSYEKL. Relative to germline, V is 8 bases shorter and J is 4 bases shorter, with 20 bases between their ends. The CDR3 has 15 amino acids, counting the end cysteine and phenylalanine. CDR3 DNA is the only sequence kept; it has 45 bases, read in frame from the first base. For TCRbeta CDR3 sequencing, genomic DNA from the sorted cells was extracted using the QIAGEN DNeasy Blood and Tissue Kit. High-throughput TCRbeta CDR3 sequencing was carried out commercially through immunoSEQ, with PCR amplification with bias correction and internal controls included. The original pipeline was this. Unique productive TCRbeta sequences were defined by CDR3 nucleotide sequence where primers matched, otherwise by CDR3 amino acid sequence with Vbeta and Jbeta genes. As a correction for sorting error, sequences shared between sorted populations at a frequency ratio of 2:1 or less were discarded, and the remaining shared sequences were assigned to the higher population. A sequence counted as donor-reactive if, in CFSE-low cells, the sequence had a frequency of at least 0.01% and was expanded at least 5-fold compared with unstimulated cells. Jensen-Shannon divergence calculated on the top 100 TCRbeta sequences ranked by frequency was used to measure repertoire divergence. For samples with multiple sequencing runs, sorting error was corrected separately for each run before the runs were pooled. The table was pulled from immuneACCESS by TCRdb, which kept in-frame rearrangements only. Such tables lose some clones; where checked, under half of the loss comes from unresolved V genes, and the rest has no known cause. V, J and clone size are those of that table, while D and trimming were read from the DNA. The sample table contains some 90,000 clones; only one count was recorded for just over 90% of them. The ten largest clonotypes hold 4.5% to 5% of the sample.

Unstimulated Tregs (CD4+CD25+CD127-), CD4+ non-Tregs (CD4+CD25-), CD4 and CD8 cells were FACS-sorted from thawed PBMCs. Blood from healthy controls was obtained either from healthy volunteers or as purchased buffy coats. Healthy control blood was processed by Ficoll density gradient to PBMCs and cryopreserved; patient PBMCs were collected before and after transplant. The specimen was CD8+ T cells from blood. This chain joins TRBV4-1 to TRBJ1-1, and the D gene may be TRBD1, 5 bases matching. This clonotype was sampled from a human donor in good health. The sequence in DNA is TGCGCCAGCGCCAATTGGGGCCTGGTGGGCACTGAAGCTTTCTTT. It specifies CASANWGLVGTEAFF.